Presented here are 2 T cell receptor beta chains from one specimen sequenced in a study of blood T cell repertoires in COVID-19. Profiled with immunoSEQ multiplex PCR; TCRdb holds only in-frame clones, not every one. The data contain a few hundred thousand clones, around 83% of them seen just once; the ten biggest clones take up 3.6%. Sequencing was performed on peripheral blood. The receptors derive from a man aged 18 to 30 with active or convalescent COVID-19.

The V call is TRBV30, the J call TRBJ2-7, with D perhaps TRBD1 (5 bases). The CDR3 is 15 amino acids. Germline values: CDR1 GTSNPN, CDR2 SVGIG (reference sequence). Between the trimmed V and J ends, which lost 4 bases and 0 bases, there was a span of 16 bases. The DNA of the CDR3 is TGTGCCTGGAAGACGGGCTTAGGGGTCTCCTACGAGCAGTACTTC. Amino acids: CAWKTGLGVSYEQYF. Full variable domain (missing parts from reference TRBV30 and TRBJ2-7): SQTIHQWPATLVQPVGSPLSLECTVEGTSNPNLYWYRQAAGRGLQLLFYSVGIGQISSEVPQNLSASRPQDRQFILSSKKLLLSDSGFYLCAWKTGLGVSYEQYFGPGTRLTVT.

CDR3 region: CAWSPRADGSQYF. CDR3 DNA sequence: TGTGCCTGGAGTCCCAGGGCCGACGGGTCGCAGTATTTT. The V gene is TRBV30, the J gene TRBJ2-3; tentative D call: TRBD1 (5 bases). CDR3 length equals 13 residues. Germline CDR1 and CDR2: GTSNPN and SVGIG (reference sequence). The V gene lost 2 bases and the J gene lost 10 bases, with 16 bases spanning the gap. The whole variable domain, remainder taken from reference TRBV30 and TRBJ2-3, is SQTIHQWPATLVQPVGSPLSLECTVEGTSNPNLYWYRQAAGRGLQLLFYSVGIGQISSEVPQNLSASRPQDRQFILSSKKLLLSDSGFYLCAWSPRADGSQYFGPGTRLTVL.